This T cell receptor beta chain emerged from a study of Graves' ophthalmopathy and Graves' hyperthyroidism. Trimming removed 4 bases from V and 3 bases from J, with 9 bases in between. CDR1 is SNHLY and CDR2 is FYNNEI in the germline V gene. The CDR3 spans 13 residues. This clonotype was picked up many times. Its antigen remains unidentified. Study-level results: A model built from 13 signatures distinguished ophthalmopathy from stable hyperthyroidism with 87.88% sensitivity and about 77% specificity.

From RNA, the CDR3 regions of TCR beta chains were amplified and sequenced. The authors performed first-round RT-PCR with HTBI primers and then a second-round multiplex PCR. From the multiplex PCR reads, TCRdb called clonotypes with MiXCR, one entry per CDR3 protein. The sample lists 650,000 to 900,000 distinct CDR3 sequences, around 40% occurring once. None of the included patients had other autoimmune diseases, uncontrolled infections, pregnancy or lactation, as these led to exclusion. This clonotype originated in an adult man with Graves' ophthalmopathy. The rearrangement joins TRBV2 to TRBJ1-2, with D maybe TRBD1 (5 bases). Sequencing was done on a sample of peripheral blood. Here the CDR3 reads CASSAGYDYGYTF. The CDR3, as DNA: TGTGCCAGCAGTGCAGGGTATGACTATGGCTACACCTTC.